Below, one T cell receptor beta chain is given with its context. What it binds is unknown. The source of the sample is a study of OX40 agonist ivuxolimab in advanced cancers. Overall study: A male proportion of about 80% was recorded, with mean age about 62 years and range about 20 to 79.

Profiling relied on immunoSEQ multiplex PCR, and the TCRdb table lists in-frame clones only, not all of them. Here the sample spans some 45,000 clones, approximately 83% being singletons. Trimming removed 4 bases from V and 5 bases from J, with 21 bases in between. The CDR3 consists of 16 residues. Germline V gene sequence: CDR1 MDHEN, CDR2 SYDVKM. Study results and caveats: The study observed clonal expansion of CD4+ and CD8+ blood T cells by week 6 at 0.1 to 3.0 mg/kg. Expansion of clones was among the lowest in partial responders at 0.1-3.0 mg/kg.

The chain carries TRBV28 and TRBJ2-7; D unresolved. The sequenced sample was CD4+ or CD8+ T cells sorted from blood, obtained in a trial of the OX40 agonist ivuxolimab. This clonotype originated in an adult with an advanced solid tumor such as melanoma, head and neck, liver or kidney cancer. CDR3 region: CASSSYPWARVHEQYF. The CDR3 region has the DNA TGTGCCAGCAGTTCATACCCTTGGGCAAGGGTGCACGAGCAGTACTTC.